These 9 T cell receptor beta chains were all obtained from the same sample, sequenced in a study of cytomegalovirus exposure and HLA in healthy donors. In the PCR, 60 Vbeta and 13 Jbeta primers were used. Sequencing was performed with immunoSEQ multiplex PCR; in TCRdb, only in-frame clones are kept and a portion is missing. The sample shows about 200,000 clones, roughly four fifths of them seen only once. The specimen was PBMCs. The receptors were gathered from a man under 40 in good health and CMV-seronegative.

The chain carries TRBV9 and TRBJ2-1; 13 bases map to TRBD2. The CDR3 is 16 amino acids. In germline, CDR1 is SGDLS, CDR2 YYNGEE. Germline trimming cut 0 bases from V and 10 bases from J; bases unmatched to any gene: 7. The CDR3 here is CASSVARLAGGVEQFF. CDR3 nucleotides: TGTGCCAGCAGCGTAGCTAGACTAGCGGGAGGAGTAGAGCAGTTCTTC.

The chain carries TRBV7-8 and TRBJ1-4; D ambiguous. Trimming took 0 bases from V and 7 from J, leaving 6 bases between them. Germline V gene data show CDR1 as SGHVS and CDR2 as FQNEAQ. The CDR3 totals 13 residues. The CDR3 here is CASSLALSEKLFF. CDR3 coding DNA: TGTGCCAGCAGCTTAGCGTTGAGTGAAAAACTGTTTTTT.

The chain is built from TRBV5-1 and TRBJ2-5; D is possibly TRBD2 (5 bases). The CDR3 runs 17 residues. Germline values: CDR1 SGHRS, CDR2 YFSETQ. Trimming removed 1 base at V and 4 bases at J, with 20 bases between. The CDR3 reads CASSLRRAEVIGETQYF. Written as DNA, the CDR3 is TGCGCCAGCAGCTTGAGGCGAGCGGAGGTTATTGGAGAGACCCAGTACTTC.

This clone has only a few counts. CDR3: CASSLYAASGSAYEQYF. As DNA, the CDR3 is TGTGCCAGCAGCCTGTATGCAGCTAGCGGGAGCGCCTACGAGCAGTACTTC. The rearrangement uses TRBV5-8 and TRBJ2-7; TRBD2 matches at 10 bases. V was pared by 4 bases and J by 2 bases, with 12 bases of the junction left unmatched. Germline V gene lookup returns CDR1 SGHTS and CDR2 YDEGEE. This CDR3 comprises 17 residues.

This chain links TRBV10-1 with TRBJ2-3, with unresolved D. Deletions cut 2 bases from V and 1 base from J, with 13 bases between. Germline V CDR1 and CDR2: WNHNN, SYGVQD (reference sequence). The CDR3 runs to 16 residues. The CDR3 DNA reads TGCGCCAGCAGTGAGGGCCCCTCATCCCGCACAGATACGCAGTATTTT. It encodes CASSEGPSSRTDTQYF.

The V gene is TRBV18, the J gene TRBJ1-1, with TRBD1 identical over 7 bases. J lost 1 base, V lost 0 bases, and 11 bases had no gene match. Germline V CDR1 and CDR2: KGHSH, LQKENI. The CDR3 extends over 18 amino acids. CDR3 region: CASSPPTGQPFSNTEAFF. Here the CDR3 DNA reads TGTGCCAGCTCACCACCTACGGGACAGCCCTTTTCGAACACTGAAGCTTTCTTT.

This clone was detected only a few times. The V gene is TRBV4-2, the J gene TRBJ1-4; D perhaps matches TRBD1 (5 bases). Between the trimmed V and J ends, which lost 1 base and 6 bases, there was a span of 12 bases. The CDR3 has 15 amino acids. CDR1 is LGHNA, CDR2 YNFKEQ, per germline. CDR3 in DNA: TGTGCCAGCAGCCAAGGGGGGACTAGTGATGAAAAACTGTTTTTT. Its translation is CASSQGGTSDEKLFF.

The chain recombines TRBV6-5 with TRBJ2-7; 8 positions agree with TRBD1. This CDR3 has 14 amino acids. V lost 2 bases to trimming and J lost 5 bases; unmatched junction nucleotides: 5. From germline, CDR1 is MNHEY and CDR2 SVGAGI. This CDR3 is CASSYVRGRNEQYF. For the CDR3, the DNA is TGTGCCAGCAGTTACGTCAGGGGGCGAAACGAGCAGTACTTC.

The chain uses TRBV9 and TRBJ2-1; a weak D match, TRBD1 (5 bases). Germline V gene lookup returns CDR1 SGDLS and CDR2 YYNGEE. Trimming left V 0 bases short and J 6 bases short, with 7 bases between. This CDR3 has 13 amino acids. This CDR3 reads CASSVETANEQFF. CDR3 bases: TGTGCCAGCAGCGTAGAGACAGCCAATGAGCAGTTCTTC.